Below are 10 T cell receptor beta chains sequenced from a single sample in a study of beta chain features in type 1 diabetes. Since all of the isolated RNA was reverse transcribed, expressed TCRB transcripts were what got sequenced. Produced via immunoSEQ multiplex PCR; TCRdb's table is partial and in-frame only. The sample includes 330,000 or so clones, 13% to 15% of them seen just once. Sequenced material: central memory CD4+ T cells from blood. The source is a man younger than 40 in good health.

V gene TRBV19 combines with J gene TRBJ1-1, with a tentative D call TRBD1 (6 bases). The germline gives CDR1 LNHDA, CDR2 SQIVND (reference sequence). The CDR3 length is 15 residues. The ends were cut back, 4 bases at V and 1 base at J, with 13 bases in the middle. CDR3 bases: TGTGCCAGTAGTAGTTCGGGGGGCGCGAACACTGAAGCTTTCTTT. Translated: CASSSSGGANTEAFF.

This clone turned up a few times. The sample has other DNA sequences that encode this CDR3 too. This chain links TRBV7-2 with TRBJ1-1, with 8 bases that match TRBD1. Germline V gene sequence: CDR1 SGHTA, CDR2 FQGNSA. Trimming cost V 2 bases and J 5 bases; bases outside gene matches: 4. The CDR3 consists of 14 residues. The CDR3, as DNA: TGTGCCAGCAGCTTAACCTGGACAGGGACTGAAGCTTTCTTT. This translates into CASSLTWTGTEAFF.

The chain couples TRBV11-2 to TRBJ2-1, with 9 bases that match TRBD2. V lost 4 bases, J lost 8 bases, and 21 bases stayed unmatched. CDR3 size: 19 residues. Germline values: CDR1 SGHAT, CDR2 FQNNGV. CDR3 sequence (DNA): TGTGCCAGCAGCTCCCGCTGGGCTCAGCGGCGGGGGGGCCTGGATGAGCAGTTCTTC. This translates into CASSSRWAQRRGGLDEQFF.

J is TRBJ2-5 and V is TRBV7-7, with 12 bases that match TRBD2. This CDR3 is built from 15 residues. Germline trimming cut 4 bases from V and 5 bases from J; bases unmatched to any gene: 5. Germline assignment: CDR1 SSHAT and CDR2 FNYEAQ (reference sequence). CDR3 coding DNA: TGTGCCAGCAGCTCTAGCGGGGGGGCTAAGGAGACCCAGTACTTC. It yields the protein CASSSSGGAKETQYF.

As to this clone: Sequence at one end of the junction differs from germline and may be a read error. This chain connects TRBV14 to TRBJ2-5; D not resolved. Germline loops: CDR1 SGHDN, CDR2 FVKESK. This CDR3 is built from 13 residues. DNA of the CDR3: TGTGCCAACAGCCAGATAGCACAAGAGACCCAGTACTTC. Translation gives CANSQIAQETQYF.

This chain links TRBV5-4 with TRBJ1-5; D is possibly TRBD1 (6 bases). The CDR3 consists of 15 residues. Per the germline V gene, CDR1 is SGHNT and CDR2 is YYREEE (reference sequence). The V end was cut by 0 bases, the J end by 6 bases, with 13 bases between. The CDR3 sequence is CASSLGGAYGQPQHF. In DNA, the CDR3 is TGTGCCAGCAGCTTGGGGGGGGCATATGGTCAGCCCCAGCATTTT.

The gene calls are TRBV5-1 and TRBJ2-3; D might be TRBD1 (6 bases). Germline CDR1 reads SGHRS; CDR2 reads YFSETQ. The CDR3 has 14 amino acids. Trimming stripped 4 bases from V and 3 bases from J, with 12 bases between. Here the CDR3 DNA reads TGCGCCAGCAGCGACAGGCTAGCAACAGATACGCAGTATTTT. Protein: CASSDRLATDTQYF.

A few counts support this clone. The gene calls are TRBV11-3 and TRBJ2-1; D not certain. This CDR3 comprises 14 residues. Trimming shortened V by 5 bases and J by 11 bases, and 19 bases separated the two germline ends. Germline V lookup: CDR1 SGHNT, CDR2 YENEEA. CDR3 residues: CASSPSFKGFKQFF. Here the CDR3 DNA reads TGTGCCAGCAGCCCGAGTTTCAAAGGTTTTAAGCAGTTCTTC.

The rearrangement joins TRBV30 to TRBJ1-3, with D hard to call. Trimming took off 2 bases at V and 3 bases at J, with 2 bases between the two ends. Germline CDR1 and CDR2: GTSNPN and SVGIG (reference sequence). CDR3 length equals 11 residues. The CDR3 sequence: CAWSSGNTIYF. CDR3 bases: TGTGCCTGGAGTAGTGGAAACACCATATATTTT.

The sample holds a few counts of this clone. CDR3 loop: CASSSDRGNTPQHF. The CDR3 DNA sequence: TGTGCCAGCAGTTCCGACAGGGGTAATACGCCCCAGCATTTT. This sequence joins TRBV6-1 and TRBJ1-5, with 8 bases lining up with TRBD1. Germline-derived CDR1 and CDR2 are MNHNS and SASEGT. Trimming took 5 bases from V and 9 from J; bases not matched to a gene: 9. The CDR3 covers 14 residues.